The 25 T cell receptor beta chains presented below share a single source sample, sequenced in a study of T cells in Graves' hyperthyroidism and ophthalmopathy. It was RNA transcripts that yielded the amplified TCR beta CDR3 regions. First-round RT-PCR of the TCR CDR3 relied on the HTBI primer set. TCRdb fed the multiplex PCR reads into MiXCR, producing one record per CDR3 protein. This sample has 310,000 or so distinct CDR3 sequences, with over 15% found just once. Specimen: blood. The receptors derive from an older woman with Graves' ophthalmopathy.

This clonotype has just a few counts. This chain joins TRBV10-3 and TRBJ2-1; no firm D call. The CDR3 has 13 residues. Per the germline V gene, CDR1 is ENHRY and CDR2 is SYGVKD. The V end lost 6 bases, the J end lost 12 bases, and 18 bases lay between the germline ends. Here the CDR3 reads CAISPSVEARQFF. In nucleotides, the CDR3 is TGTGCCATCAGCCCGTCCGTAGAGGCTCGGCAGTTCTTC.

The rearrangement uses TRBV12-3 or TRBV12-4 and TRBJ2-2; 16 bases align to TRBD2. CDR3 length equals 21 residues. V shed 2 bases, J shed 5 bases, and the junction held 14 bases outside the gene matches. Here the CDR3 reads CASSLRDPGLAGGPRTGELFF. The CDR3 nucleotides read TGTGCCAGCAGTTTACGTGATCCGGGACTAGCGGGAGGGCCTCGAACCGGGGAGCTGTTTTTT.

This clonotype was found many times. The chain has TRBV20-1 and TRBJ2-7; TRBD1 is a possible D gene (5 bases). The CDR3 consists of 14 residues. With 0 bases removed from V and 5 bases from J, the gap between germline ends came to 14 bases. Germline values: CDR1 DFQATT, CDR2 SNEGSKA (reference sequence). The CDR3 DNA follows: TGCAGTGCTAGAGATTCGGCAGGGAAGGACGAGCAGTACTTC. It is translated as CSARDSAGKDEQYF.

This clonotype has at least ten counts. This CDR3 reads CASSLSAGEYGEQYF. CDR3 DNA: TGTGCCAGCAGCTTGTCAGCGGGGGAATATGGCGAGCAGTACTTC. The chain joins TRBV7-2 to TRBJ2-7; TRBD2 agrees at 8 bases. The CDR3 is 15 residues long. The J segment lost 6 bases and the V segment lost 3 bases, leaving 10 bases of the junction unmatched. Looked up from germline, CDR1 is SGHTA and CDR2 is FQGNSA.

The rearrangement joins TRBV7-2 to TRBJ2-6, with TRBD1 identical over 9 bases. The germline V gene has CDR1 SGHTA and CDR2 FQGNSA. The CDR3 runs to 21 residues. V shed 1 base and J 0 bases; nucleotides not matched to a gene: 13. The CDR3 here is CASSLVGVHRGHASGANVLTF. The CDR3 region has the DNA TGTGCCAGCAGCTTAGTAGGGGTCCACAGGGGGCACGCCTCTGGGGCCAACGTCCTGACTTTC.

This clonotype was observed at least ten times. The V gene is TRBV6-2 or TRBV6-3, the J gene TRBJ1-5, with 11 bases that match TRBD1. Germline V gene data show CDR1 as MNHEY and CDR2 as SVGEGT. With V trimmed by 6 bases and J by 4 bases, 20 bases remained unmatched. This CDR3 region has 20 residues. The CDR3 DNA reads TGTGCCAGCAGACGGGCGGGACAGGGGGTTCCTGCCGCCCAGAATCAGCCCCAGCATTTT. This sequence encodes CASRRAGQGVPAAQNQPQHF.

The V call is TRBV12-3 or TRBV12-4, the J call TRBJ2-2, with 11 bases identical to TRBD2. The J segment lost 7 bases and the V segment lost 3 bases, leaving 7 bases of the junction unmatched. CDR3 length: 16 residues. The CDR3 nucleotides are TGTGCCAGCAGTTTCATTAGCGGGGGGGCTTTCGGGGAGCTGTTTTTT. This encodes CASSFISGGAFGELFF.

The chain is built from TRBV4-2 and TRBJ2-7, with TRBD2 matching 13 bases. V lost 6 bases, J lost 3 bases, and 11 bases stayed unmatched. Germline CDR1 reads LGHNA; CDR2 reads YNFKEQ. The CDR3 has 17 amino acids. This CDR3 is CASRGGQGLAGNYEQYF. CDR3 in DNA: TGTGCCAGCAGGGGAGGACAGGGACTAGCGGGAAACTACGAGCAGTACTTC.

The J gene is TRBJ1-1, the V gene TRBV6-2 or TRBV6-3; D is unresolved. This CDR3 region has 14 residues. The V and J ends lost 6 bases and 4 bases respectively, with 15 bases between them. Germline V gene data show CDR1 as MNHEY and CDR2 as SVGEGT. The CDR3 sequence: CASSLVDFATEAFF. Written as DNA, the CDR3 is TGTGCCAGCAGCCTTGTGGATTTCGCCACTGAAGCTTTCTTT.

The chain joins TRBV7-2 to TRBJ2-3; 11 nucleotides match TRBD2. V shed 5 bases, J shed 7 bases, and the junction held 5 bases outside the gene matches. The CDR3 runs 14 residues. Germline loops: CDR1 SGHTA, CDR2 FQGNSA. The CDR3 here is CASSGTSGRNTQYF. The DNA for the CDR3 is TGTGCCAGCAGCGGGACTAGCGGTCGCAATACGCAGTATTTT.

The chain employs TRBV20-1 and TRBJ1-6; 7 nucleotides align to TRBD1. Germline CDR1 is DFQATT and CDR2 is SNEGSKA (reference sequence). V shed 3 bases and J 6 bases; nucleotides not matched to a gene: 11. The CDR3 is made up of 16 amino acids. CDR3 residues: CSASSRQGIANSPLHF. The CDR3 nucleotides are TGCAGTGCTAGCTCTAGACAGGGTATCGCTAATTCACCCCTCCACTTT.

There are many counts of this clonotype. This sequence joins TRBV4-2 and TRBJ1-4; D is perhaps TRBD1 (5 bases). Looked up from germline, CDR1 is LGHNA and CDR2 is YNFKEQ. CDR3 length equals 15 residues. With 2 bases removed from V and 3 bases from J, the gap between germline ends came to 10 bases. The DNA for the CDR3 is TGTGCCAGCAGCCAATTCGGGGCTGCTAATGAAAAACTGTTTTTT. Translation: CASSQFGAANEKLFF.

CDR3 protein: CASSKGSGGTQYF. Written as DNA, the CDR3 is TGTGCCAGTAGTAAGGGGTCCGGGGGGACCCAGTACTTC. V gene TRBV19 combines with J gene TRBJ2-5, with a weak D call TRBD2 (6 bases). The germline V gene has CDR1 LNHDA and CDR2 SQIVND (reference sequence). The germline V and J ends were trimmed by 4 bases and 7 bases, with 13 bases remaining between them. The CDR3 has 13 residues.

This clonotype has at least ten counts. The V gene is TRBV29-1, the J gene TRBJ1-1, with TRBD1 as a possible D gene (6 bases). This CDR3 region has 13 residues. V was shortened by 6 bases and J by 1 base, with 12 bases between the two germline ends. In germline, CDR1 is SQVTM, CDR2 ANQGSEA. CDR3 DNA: TGCAGCGTAATGGGACACCCGAACACTGAAGCTTTCTTT. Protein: CSVMGHPNTEAFF.

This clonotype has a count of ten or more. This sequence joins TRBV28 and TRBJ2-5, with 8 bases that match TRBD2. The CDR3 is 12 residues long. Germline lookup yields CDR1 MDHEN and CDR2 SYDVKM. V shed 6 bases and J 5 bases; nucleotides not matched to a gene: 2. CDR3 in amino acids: CASRGLGETQYF. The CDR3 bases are TGTGCCAGCAGGGGACTAGGCGAGACCCAGTACTTC.

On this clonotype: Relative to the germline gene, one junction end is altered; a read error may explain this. The CDR3 here is CANSQGQSYEQYF. CDR3 DNA: TGCGCCAACAGCCAAGGACAGTCCTACGAGCAGTACTTC. V is TRBV7-2 and J is TRBJ2-7; D is perhaps TRBD1 (6 bases). The CDR3 is made up of 13 amino acids. Per the germline V gene, CDR1 is SGHTA and CDR2 is FQGNSA.

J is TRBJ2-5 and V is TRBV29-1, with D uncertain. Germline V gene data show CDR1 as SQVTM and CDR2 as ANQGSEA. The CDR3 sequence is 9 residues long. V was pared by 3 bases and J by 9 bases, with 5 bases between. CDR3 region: CSVDWPQYF. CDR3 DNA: TGCAGCGTTGACTGGCCCCAGTACTTC.

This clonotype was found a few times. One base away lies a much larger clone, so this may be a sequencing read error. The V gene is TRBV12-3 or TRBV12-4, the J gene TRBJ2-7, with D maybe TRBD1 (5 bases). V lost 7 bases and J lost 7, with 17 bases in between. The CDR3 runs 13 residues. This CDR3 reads CASMSSWGNEQYF. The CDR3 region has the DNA TGTGCCAGCATGTCCAGTTGGGGCAATGAGCAGTACTTC.

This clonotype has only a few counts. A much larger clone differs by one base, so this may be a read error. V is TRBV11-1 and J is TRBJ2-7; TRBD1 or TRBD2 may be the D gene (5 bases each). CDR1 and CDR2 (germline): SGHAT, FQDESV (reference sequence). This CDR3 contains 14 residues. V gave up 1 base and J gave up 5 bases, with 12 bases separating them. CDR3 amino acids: CASSLGGKIHEQYF. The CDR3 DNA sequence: TGTGCCAGCAGCTTAGGGGGGAAGATCCACGAGCAGTACTTC.

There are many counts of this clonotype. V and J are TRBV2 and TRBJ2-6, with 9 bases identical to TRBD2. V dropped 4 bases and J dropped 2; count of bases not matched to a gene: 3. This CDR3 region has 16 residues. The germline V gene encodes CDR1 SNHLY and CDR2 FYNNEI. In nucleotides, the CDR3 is TGTGCCAGCAGTGGGACTAGCGCCACTGGGGCCAACGTCCTGACTTTC. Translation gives CASSGTSATGANVLTF.

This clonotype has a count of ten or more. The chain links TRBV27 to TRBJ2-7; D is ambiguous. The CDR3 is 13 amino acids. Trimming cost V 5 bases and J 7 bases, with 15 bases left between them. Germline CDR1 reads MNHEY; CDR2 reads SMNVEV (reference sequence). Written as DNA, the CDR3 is TGTGCCAGCAGTCCCGGCCTCTTGGGAGAGCAGTACTTC. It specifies CASSPGLLGEQYF.

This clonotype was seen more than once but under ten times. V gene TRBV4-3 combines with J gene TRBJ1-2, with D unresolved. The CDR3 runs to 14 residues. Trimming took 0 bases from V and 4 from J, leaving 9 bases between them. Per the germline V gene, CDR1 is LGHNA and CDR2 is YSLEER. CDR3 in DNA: TGCGCCAGCAGCCAAGAAGACGGACGCTATGGCTACACCTTC. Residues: CASSQEDGRYGYTF.

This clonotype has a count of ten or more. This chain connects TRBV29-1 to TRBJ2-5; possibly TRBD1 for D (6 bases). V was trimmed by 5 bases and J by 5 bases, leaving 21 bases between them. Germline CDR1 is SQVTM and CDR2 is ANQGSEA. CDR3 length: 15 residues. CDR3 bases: TGCAGCGTTCGAAGGACAGTGCAGACTCGGGAGACCCAGTACTTC. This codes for CSVRRTVQTRETQYF.

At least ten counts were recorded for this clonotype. Here the CDR3 DNA reads TGTGCCAGCTCACCAACAGCCATGAACACTGAAGCTTTCTTT. Protein: CASSPTAMNTEAFF. The chain recombines TRBV18 with TRBJ1-1; D is uncertain. V lost 2 bases and J lost 0, with 7 bases in between. The CDR3 has 14 amino acids. CDR1 is KGHSH, CDR2 LQKENI, per germline.

The CDR3, as DNA: TGTGCCAGCAGCCCAGGGCCCCCAGGGCGGGAGGGCTACAATGAGCAGTTCTTC. As protein: CASSPGPPGREGYNEQFF. The chain uses TRBV9 and TRBJ2-1; 9 nucleotides line up with TRBD2. The CDR3 consists of 18 residues. CDR1 and CDR2 from the germline V gene are SGDLS and YYNGEE. The junction had 14 bases not matched to a gene; V was cut back by 4 bases and J by 3 bases.